Below, 9 T cell receptor beta chains from the same sample are listed, as sequenced in a study of OX40 agonist ivuxolimab in advanced cancers. Libraries were made using the immunoSEQ multiplex PCR assay. TCRdb holds this immuneACCESS table with in-frame rearrangements only. Some clones are missing; in checked studies, unresolved V genes explain under half, and the rest has no known cause. The sample data list approximately 58,000 clones, and 80% to 90% of these were observed just once. 0.76% of the sample rests with the top ten. This sample comprised CD4+ or CD8+ T cells sorted from blood, obtained in a trial of the OX40 agonist ivuxolimab. These receptors all stem from an adult with an advanced solid tumor such as melanoma, head and neck, liver or kidney cancer.

The genes are TRBV23-1 and TRBJ2-1; no reliable D call. TRBV23-1 is identified as an open reading frame with a role that is uncertain. CDR3 length equals 17 residues. Between the trimmed V and J ends, which lost 0 bases and 0 bases, there was a span of 12 bases. The CDR3 DNA follows: TGCGCCAGCAGTCAATCGAAAGGGTGGGTCTCCTACAATGAGCAGTTCTTC. It codes for CASSQSKGWVSYNEQFF.

The chain is built from TRBV7-2 and TRBJ1-1, with a weak D call TRBD1 (6 bases). Germline loops: CDR1 SGHTA, CDR2 FQGNSA. Trimming took 5 bases from V and 1 from J, leaving 8 bases between them. The CDR3 contains 13 residues. The CDR3 nucleotides are TGTGCCAGCAGCCGGGACACGAACACTGAAGCTTTCTTT. Its protein is CASSRDTNTEAFF.

This chain links TRBV30 with TRBJ2-4; 11 bases agree with TRBD1. Trimming at V came to 5 bases and at J to 1 base, leaving 4 bases not matched to a gene. The CDR3 spans 15 residues. The germline V gene encodes CDR1 GTSNPN and CDR2 SVGIG (reference sequence). CDR3 residues: CAWGQGADAKNIQYF. CDR3 DNA: TGTGCCTGGGGACAGGGGGCAGATGCCAAAAACATTCAGTACTTC.

The rearrangement links TRBV6-6 to TRBJ1-5; no clear D. Germline assignment: CDR1 MNHNY and CDR2 SVGAGI (reference sequence). This CDR3 is built from 15 residues. V shed 5 bases and J shed 5 bases, with 16 bases lying between them. CDR3 bases: TGTGCCAGCAGTCCTATGGCCCGAGTTTATCAGCCCCAGCATTTT. Protein product: CASSPMARVYQPQHF.

Details on this clone: Other DNA sequences of this sample code for an identical CDR3. This sequence joins TRBV7-2 and TRBJ2-3; 11 bases fit TRBD2. Germline V gene lookup returns CDR1 SGHTA and CDR2 FQGNSA. V was pared by 1 base and J by 3 bases, with 3 bases of the junction left unmatched. The CDR3 has 16 amino acids. The CDR3 is CASSLGASGGTDTQYF. CDR3 nucleotide sequence: TGTGCCAGCAGCTTAGGCGCTAGCGGGGGGACAGATACGCAGTATTTT.

The rearrangement links TRBV7-9 to TRBJ2-7; no definite D call. The V gene's germline CDR1 is SEHNR and CDR2 FQNEAQ (reference sequence). The CDR3 length is 14 residues. Trimming removed 3 bases at V and 2 bases at J, with 11 bases between. The CDR3 region has the DNA TGTGCCAGCAGCTTGGCTAGTCTTCCCTACGAGCAGTACTTC. Translation: CASSLASLPYEQYF.

V usage is TRBV28 and J usage is TRBJ1-2; 9 bases are shared with TRBD1. J was trimmed by 0 bases and V by 6 bases; bases with no gene match: 11. Germline CDR1 and CDR2: MDHEN and SYDVKM. This CDR3 contains 17 residues. The CDR3 DNA reads as TGTGCCAGCAGACTACTGGGACAGGGAGCCTCTAACTATGGCTACACCTTC. Translating it yields CASRLLGQGASNYGYTF.

The chain links TRBV7-2 to TRBJ2-7; 14 positions agree with TRBD2. There are 16 residues in the CDR3. Per the germline V gene, CDR1 is SGHTA and CDR2 is FQGNSA. V was clipped by 1 base and J by 5 bases; unmatched bases: 4. The DNA for the CDR3 is TGTGCCAGCAGCTTAGGACTAGCGGGAGGGCCTCACGAGCAGTACTTC. The encoded protein is CASSLGLAGGPHEQYF.

In DNA, the CDR3 is TGTGCCAGCAAACGAGCGGGAGGGGGCACCGGGGAGCTGTTTTTT. Its protein product is CASKRAGGGTGELFF. The chain is built from TRBV6-5 and TRBJ2-2, with TRBD2 matching over 10 bases. CDR1 and CDR2 (germline): MNHEY, SVGAGI. The CDR3 sequence is 15 residues long. V lost 7 bases and J lost 4; bases outside the gene matches: 6.